Listed below are T cell receptor beta chains from one sample, sequenced in a study of blood T cells in healthy people across ages. TCRdb itself ran the 5' RACE reads through MiXCR, one entry per CDR3 protein. The sample has 600,000 to 650,000 distinct CDR3 sequences; roughly 58% are singletons. Source material: blood. The receptor set was obtained from a man between 60 and 70 years old in good health. The CDR3 runs from the conserved cysteine through the conserved F or W. D genes are given only for firm matches. For some rows the clone size is stated as once, few or many, or as a class when expanded; others skip it.

V gene	D gene	J gene	clone size	CDR3 DNA	CDR3 protein
TRBV6-6	TRBD1	TRBJ2-5	NA	TGTGCCAGCAGTTACCAGACAGGGTCGTACCAGGAGACCCAGTACTTC	CASSYQTGSYQETQYF
TRBV11-2	NA	TRBJ1-4	NA	TGTGCCAGCAGCTTAGTTGGTCCAACTAATGAAAAACTGTTTTTT	CASSLVGPTNEKLFF
TRBV2	TRBD1	TRBJ1-2	few	TGTGCCAGCAGGCTTTCACAGGGGGCCCTCTATGGCTACACCTTC	CASRLSQGALYGYTF
TRBV20-1	TRBD2	TRBJ2-1	NA	TGCAGTGCTAGAGATCTCTTTCTAGCGGGGAGCTCCTACAATGAGCAGTTCTTC	CSARDLFLAGSSYNEQFF
TRBV20-1	NA	TRBJ1-1	NA	TGCAGTGCTAGCCGGGGTAGGATCACTGAAGCTTTCTTT	CSASRGRITEAFF
TRBV5-1	TRBD1	TRBJ2-7	NA	TGCGCCAGCAGCTCGATCGGGACAGCTAACTACGAGCAGTACTTC	CASSSIGTANYEQYF
TRBV10-3	NA	TRBJ2-7	NA	TGTGCCATCAGTGAAGGGACAAACTACGAGCAGTACTTC	CAISEGTNYEQYF
TRBV20-1	NA	TRBJ1-2	NA	TGCAGTGCTTCTCCCGGCCCGTCCTACACCTTC	CSASPGPSYTF
TRBV6-5	TRBD2	TRBJ2-1	few	TGTGCCAGCAGCCTAGTGGGGGGGAGGGTTTACAATGAGCAGTTCTTC	CASSLVGGRVYNEQFF
TRBV12-3/TRBV12-4	TRBD2	TRBJ2-3	few	TGTGCCAGCAGCACCGGGACTAGCGGCCCAGATACGCAGTATTTT	CASSTGTSGPDTQYF
TRBV2	NA	TRBJ2-7	NA	TGTGCCAGCACCCGGGACTTGACGAGGGTCGAGCAGTACTTC	CASTRDLTRVEQYF
TRBV12-3/TRBV12-4	NA	TRBJ1-1	NA	TGTGCCAGCAGTTTAAAGGGGTACACTGAAGCTTTCTTT	CASSLKGYTEAFF
TRBV4-2	TRBD1	TRBJ2-7	NA	TGTGCCAGCAGCCAAGACCCTGCAGGGGGCTTCTACGAGCAGTACTTC	CASSQDPAGGFYEQYF
TRBV5-1	TRBD1	TRBJ2-5	few	TGCGCCAGCAGCTTGGTTCCCGGGACAGGGGAAGAGACCCAGTACTTC	CASSLVPGTGEETQYF
TRBV18	TRBD1	TRBJ1-1	NA	TGTGCCAGCTCAACGGACAGGGGGGGAACTGAAGCTTTCTTT	CASSTDRGGTEAFF
TRBV25-1	NA	TRBJ1-6	few	TGTGCCAGCAGCCCGGCCCTCGGGGATTCACCCCTCCACTTT	CASSPALGDSPLHF
TRBV20-1	NA	TRBJ2-5	NA	TGCAGTGCTAGAGGGTCGACTGGATCGGAGACCCAGTACTTC	CSARGSTGSETQYF
TRBV29-1	TRBD1	TRBJ1-2	NA	TGCAGCGGGGGACAGCGCCCGCTCGGTAACTATGGCTACACCTTC	CSGGQRPLGNYGYTF
TRBV6-6	NA	TRBJ2-5	NA	TGTGCCAGCAGTTACTGGGGGACGAGTGGGGAGACCCAGTACTTC	CASSYWGTSGETQYF
TRBV9	NA	TRBJ1-1	NA	TGTGCCAGCAGCGTAGGTAGAGAACAGGCAGGCACTGAAGCTTTCTTT	CASSVGREQAGTEAFF
TRBV12-3/TRBV12-4	NA	TRBJ2-6	NA	TGTGCCAGCAGTCCCAGGACGAGCTCTGGGGCCAACGTCCTGACTTTC	CASSPRTSSGANVLTF
TRBV2	NA	TRBJ2-5	NA	TGTGCCAGCAAGGCAGCGGCGACGTACCAAGAGACCCAGTACTTC	CASKAAATYQETQYF
TRBV5-1	TRBD2	TRBJ2-1	NA	TGCGCCAGCAGCTTAGGGGCTAGCGGGGCCAGTGAGCAGTTCTTC	CASSLGASGASEQFF
TRBV29-1	NA	TRBJ2-1	NA	TGCAGCGTTGGGCAGCAGTCCTACAATGAGCAGTTCTTC	CSVGQQSYNEQFF
TRBV29-1	TRBD1	TRBJ1-5	few	TGCAGCGTCGGGACAGGGGAAAGCAATCAGCCCCAGCATTTT	CSVGTGESNQPQHF
TRBV4-2	TRBD1	TRBJ1-2	NA	TGTGCCAGCAGCCAAGATCTTGAGACAGGGATCTATGGCTACACCTTC	CASSQDLETGIYGYTF
TRBV3-1	TRBD2	TRBJ2-1	few	TGTGCCAGCACCCCGAGCGGGGGCCCTCTTGGAAATGAGCAGTTCTTC	CASTPSGGPLGNEQFF
TRBV18	NA	TRBJ2-5	NA	TGTGCCAGCTCACCTGCAAATCTAGAGACCCAGTACTTC	CASSPANLETQYF
TRBV21-1	NA	TRBJ2-1	NA	TGTGCCAGCACCATCAAACCGGGACAGGGTAGAAATGAGCAGTTCTTC	CASTIKPGQGRNEQFF
TRBV4-2	NA	TRBJ2-5	few	TGTGCCAGCAGCCAGACTAGTTACGAGGAGACCCAGTACTTC	CASSQTSYEETQYF